This T cell receptor (beta chain) appears in the sequencing data of a study of Graves' ophthalmopathy and Graves' hyperthyroidism. The overall study: The authors collected peripheral blood at initial diagnosis, before any treatment.

In germline, CDR1 is SGDLS, CDR2 YYNGEE. This CDR3 has 16 amino acids. Trimming cost V 0 bases and J 2 bases, with 14 bases left between them. Amplifying from RNA transcripts, the study obtained TCR beta CDR3 regions. An opening RT-PCR round employed HTBI primers and preceded a second-round multiplex PCR. A single record per CDR3 protein comes from TCRdb applying MiXCR to the multiplex PCR reads. The sample carries more than 550,000 distinct CDR3 sequences, about two fifths recorded once. Study results and caveats: A 13-signature model separated ophthalmopathy from stable hyperthyroidism, just over 85% sensitivity, roughly 81% specificity.

This clonotype was detected ten times or more. Its cognate antigen is unknown. All donors with ophthalmopathy were recorded as having moderate-to-severe activity, CAS ≥3, NOSPECS ≥4 and a duration under 3 months. Uncontrolled infections, other autoimmune diseases, pregnancy or lactation barred patients from enrollment. The sample comprised peripheral blood. The chain joins TRBV9 to TRBJ2-5; D tentatively reads TRBD1 or TRBD2 (5 bases each). The TCR sequence derives from an adult man with Graves' ophthalmopathy. In nucleotides, the CDR3 is TGTGCCAGCAGCGTAGCTCCGGGACGGCTACAAGAGACCCAGTACTTC. Protein: CASSVAPGRLQETQYF.